This is a list of T cell receptor beta chains from one sample in a study of blood T cell repertoires in COVID-19. The table came from immunoSEQ multiplex PCR; TCRdb's copy has only in-frame clones and leaves some out. The table shows 70,000 to 90,000 clones, with roughly three quarters occurring only once. The specimen sequenced was peripheral blood. These TCRs come from a human donor in a cohort sampled during active COVID-19. Each CDR3 is given with its conserved first and last residue. A D gene is named only where the DNA matches it firmly. Where a row states a size, it is once, few, many or the class of an expanded clone; other rows omit it.

>TRBD1|few|TRBJ1-6|TRBV28
CASRGTGDNGIYNSPLHF
TGTGCCAGCAGGGGGACAGGGGACAATGGGATATATAATTCACCCCTCCACTTT
>TRBD2|NA|TRBJ2-3|TRBV19
CASSVVASGRGRDTQYF
TGTGCCAGTAGTGTGGTGGCTAGCGGGAGAGGTAGGGATACGCAGTATTTT
>TRBD2|NA|TRBJ2-7|TRBV7-8
CASAGLANYEQYF
TGTGCCAGCGCCGGACTAGCGAACTACGAGCAGTACTTC
>TRBD1|NA|TRBJ1-1|TRBV13
CASSQRTGIEEAFF
TGTGCCAGCAGCCAGAGGACAGGGATAGAAGAAGCTTTCTTT
>TRBD2|NA|TRBJ2-7|TRBV7-9
CASSRYFASGSSYEQYF
TGTGCCAGCAGCCGCTACTTTGCTAGCGGGAGTTCGTACGAGCAGTACTTC
>TRBD1|NA|TRBJ2-5|TRBV7-8
CASSLAGQVETQYF
TGTGCCAGCAGCTTAGCGGGACAGGTGGAGACCCAGTACTTC
>TRBD2|once|TRBJ2-7|TRBV7-2
CASSLTSGNTYEQYF
TGTGCCAGCAGCCTTACTAGCGGGAATACCTACGAGCAGTACTTC
>TRBD1|NA|TRBJ2-7|TRBV5-6
CASSFRDRATSGQYF
TGTGCCAGCAGCTTCCGGGACAGGGCAACGTCAGGGCAGTACTTC
>TRBD2|NA|TRBJ2-7|TRBV20-1
CSASLALAGPSYGEQYF
TGCAGTGCTAGTCTGGCGCTAGCGGGACCCTCTTACGGCGAGCAGTACTTC
>TRBD1|medium-sized|TRBJ1-5|TRBV2
CASSDDRGPPEPQHF
TGTGCCAGCAGTGACGACAGGGGCCCTCCCGAGCCCCAGCATTTT
>TRBD2|NA|TRBJ2-1|TRBV28
CASSLLGLAGAGEQFF
TGTGCCAGCAGTTTATTGGGGCTAGCGGGCGCCGGGGAGCAGTTCTTC
>NA|NA|TRBJ2-7|TRBV12-2
CASRPGEGQTYEQYF
TGTGCAAGTCGCCCTGGGGAAGGACAAACCTACGAGCAGTACTTC
>NA|NA|TRBJ2-3|TRBV24-1
CATSVNEASTDTQYF
TGTGCCACCAGTGTTAACGAAGCTAGCACAGATACGCAGTATTTT
>NA|NA|TRBJ2-3|TRBV2
CASSETSRYTQYF
TGTGCCAGCAGTGAAACTAGTCGGTATACGCAGTATTTT
>TRBD1|once|TRBJ2-1|TRBV18
CASSEPGQSHIEQFF
TGTGCCAGCTCAGAGCCGGGACAGAGCCACATCGAGCAGTTCTTC
>NA|NA|TRBJ2-2|TRBV19
CASSIATGNTGELFF
TGTGCCAGTAGTATAGCGACAGGGAACACCGGGGAGCTGTTTTTT
>TRBD1|NA|TRBJ2-6|TRBV10-3
CAIWGQGSGANVLTF
TGTGCCATTTGGGGACAGGGGTCCGGGGCCAACGTCCTGACTTTC
>NA|NA|TRBJ2-1|TRBV3-1/TRBV3-2
CASSQESVEQFF
TGTGCCAGCAGCCAAGAATCCGTAGAGCAGTTCTTC
>TRBD1|NA|TRBJ1-1|TRBV27
CASSKTGMDTEAFF
TGTGCCAGCAGCAAGACAGGGATGGACACTGAAGCTTTCTTT
>NA|once|TRBJ1-5|TRBV6-2/TRBV6-3
CASSKRDRFGSNQPQHF
TGTGCCAGCAGTAAAAGAGACAGGTTTGGGAGCAATCAGCCCCAGCATTTT
>NA|NA|TRBJ2-2|TRBV5-6
CASSPLGSTTNTGELFF
TGTGCCAGCAGCCCCCTAGGATCTACCACGAACACCGGGGAGCTGTTTTTT
>TRBD2|NA|TRBJ2-5|TRBV10-3
CAISQLGLVGETQYF
TGTGCCATCAGTCAGCTAGGACTAGTTGGAGAGACCCAGTACTTC
>TRBD2|NA|TRBJ2-1|TRBV3-1/TRBV3-2
CASSYTSGRGRNEQFF
TGTGCCAGCAGCTATACTAGCGGGAGAGGAAGAAATGAGCAGTTCTTC
>NA|few|TRBJ1-1|TRBV15
CATSRASLNTEAFF
TGTGCCACCAGCAGAGCCTCGCTAAACACTGAAGCTTTCTTT
>TRBD1|NA|TRBJ2-7|TRBV7-8
CASSLDRSSSYEQYF
TGTGCCAGCAGCCTGGACAGGTCGAGCTCCTACGAGCAGTACTTC
>TRBD1|NA|TRBJ1-1|TRBV6-5
CASSFHRGYLNTEAFF
TGTGCCAGCAGTTTTCACAGGGGGTACTTGAACACTGAAGCTTTCTTT
>TRBD2|NA|TRBJ2-5|TRBV11-3
CASSRGSGGRETQYF
TGTGCCAGCAGCCGAGGGAGCGGGGGAAGGGAGACCCAGTACTTC
>TRBD1|once|TRBJ2-7|TRBV5-5
CASSPGQGSSYEQYF
TGTGCCAGCAGCCCGGGACAGGGAAGCTCCTACGAGCAGTACTTC
>NA|NA|TRBJ2-3|TRBV7-2
CASSLARSLNTDTQYF
TGTGCCAGCAGCTTAGCGCGTAGTCTAAACACAGATACGCAGTATTTT
>NA|NA|TRBJ2-7|TRBV6-5
CASSYSFDTAGEQYF
TGTGCCAGCAGTTACTCGTTTGACACGGCAGGCGAGCAGTACTTC
>NA|once|TRBJ2-7|TRBV7-8
CASSKGVSYEQYF
TGTGCCAGCAGCAAGGGGGTTTCCTACGAGCAGTACTTC
>TRBD1|NA|TRBJ2-2|TRBV7-8
CASRERTGDNTGELFF
TGTGCCAGCAGAGAAAGGACAGGGGATAACACCGGGGAGCTGTTTTTT
>NA|NA|TRBJ2-3|TRBV6-5
CASRENSEDTQYF
TGTGCCAGCAGGGAGAACTCGGAAGATACGCAGTATTTT
>NA|NA|TRBJ2-7|TRBV12-3/TRBV12-4
CASSRTTSYEQYF
TGTGCCAGCAGCCGGACTACTTCCTACGAGCAGTACTTC
>NA|NA|TRBJ2-7|TRBV4-1
CASSPLLSRTYEQYF
TGCGCCAGCAGCCCCCTCCTTAGCCGTACCTACGAGCAGTACTTC
>NA|NA|TRBJ2-5|TRBV5-4
CASSLGGGVDETQYF
TGTGCCAGCAGCTTGGGGGGGGGCGTAGATGAGACCCAGTACTTC
>NA|NA|TRBJ2-7|TRBV7-6
CASSPSVLSYEQYF
TGTGCCAGCAGCCCTAGCGTTCTTTCCTACGAGCAGTACTTC
>NA|few|TRBJ1-1|TRBV27
CASSFQGWGNTEAFF
TGTGCCAGCAGTTTCCAGGGGTGGGGGAACACTGAAGCTTTCTTT
>NA|NA|TRBJ2-7|TRBV7-8
CASSPRPVVAVYEQYF
TGTGCCAGCAGCCCCCGCCCAGTGGTAGCGGTCTACGAGCAGTACTTC
>TRBD1|NA|TRBJ1-6|TRBV7-9
CASSSGQGGGNSPLHF
TGTGCCAGCAGCTCGGGACAGGGAGGAGGGAATTCACCCCTCCACTTT
>TRBD1|once|TRBJ1-2|TRBV19
CARIPTGNYGYTF
TGTGCCAGGATCCCGACAGGGAACTATGGCTACACCTTC
>NA|NA|TRBJ2-1|TRBV18
CASSPPGRVNNEQFF
TGTGCCAGCTCACCACCCGGGAGAGTCAACAATGAGCAGTTCTTC
>NA|NA|TRBJ1-4|TRBV28
CASSSGTRYYGLFF
TGTGCCAGCAGTTCCGGGACTAGATACTACGGACTGTTTTTT
>NA|NA|TRBJ1-4|TRBV5-1
CASSPAGVQKLFF
TGCGCCAGCAGCCCAGCGGGGGTGCAGAAACTGTTTTTT
>TRBD1|once|TRBJ2-5|TRBV19
CASTPTGGSAETQYF
TGTGCCAGTACCCCGACAGGGGGGAGTGCGGAGACCCAGTACTTC
>NA|NA|TRBJ1-1|TRBV7-2
CASSLIQAGEAFF
TGTGCCAGCAGCTTAATACAGGCAGGTGAAGCTTTCTTT
>TRBD2|NA|TRBJ2-1|TRBV5-4
CASSLEASGFNEQFF
TGTGCCAGCAGCTTGGAGGCTAGCGGGTTCAATGAGCAGTTCTTC
>TRBD1|once|TRBJ2-4|TRBV9
CASSPHRDSENIQYF
TGTGCCAGCAGCCCCCACCGGGACAGTGAAAACATTCAGTACTTC
>NA|NA|TRBJ1-4|TRBV3-1/TRBV3-2
CASSHRERTRGKLFF
TGTGCCAGCAGCCACCGTGAACGGACAAGGGGAAAACTGTTTTTT
>NA|NA|TRBJ2-7|TRBV4-1
CASSPWGGYEQYF
TGCGCCAGCAGCCCCTGGGGCGGCTACGAGCAGTACTTC
>NA|once|TRBJ2-3|TRBV5-1
CASSWGARGTDTQYF
TGCGCCAGCAGCTGGGGGGCGCGGGGGACAGATACGCAGTATTTT